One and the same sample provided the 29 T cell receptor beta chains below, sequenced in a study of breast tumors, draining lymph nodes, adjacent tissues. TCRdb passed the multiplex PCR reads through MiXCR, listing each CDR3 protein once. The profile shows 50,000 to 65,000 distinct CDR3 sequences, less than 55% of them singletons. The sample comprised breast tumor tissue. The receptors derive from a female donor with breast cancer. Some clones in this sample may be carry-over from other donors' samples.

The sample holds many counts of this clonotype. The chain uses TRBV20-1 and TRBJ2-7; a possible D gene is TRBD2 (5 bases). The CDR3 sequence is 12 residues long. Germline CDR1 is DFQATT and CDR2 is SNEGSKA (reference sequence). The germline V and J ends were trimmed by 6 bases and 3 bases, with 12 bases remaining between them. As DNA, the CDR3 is TGCAGTGCCAGGATTGAGGGCTACGAGCAGTACTTC. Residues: CSARIEGYEQYF.

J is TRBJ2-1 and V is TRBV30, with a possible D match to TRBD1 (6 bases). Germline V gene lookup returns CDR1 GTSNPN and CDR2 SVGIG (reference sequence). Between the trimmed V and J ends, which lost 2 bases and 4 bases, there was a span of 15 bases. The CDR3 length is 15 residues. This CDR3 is CAWSPPGHRYNEQFF. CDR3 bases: TGTGCCTGGAGTCCACCGGGACACCGATACAATGAGCAGTTCTTC. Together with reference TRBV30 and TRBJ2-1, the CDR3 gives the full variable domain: SQTIHQWPATLVQPVGSPLSLECTVEGTSNPNLYWYRQAAGRGLQLLFYSVGIGQISSEVPQNLSASRPQDRQFILSSKKLLLSDSGFYLCAWSPPGHRYNEQFFGPGTRLTVL.

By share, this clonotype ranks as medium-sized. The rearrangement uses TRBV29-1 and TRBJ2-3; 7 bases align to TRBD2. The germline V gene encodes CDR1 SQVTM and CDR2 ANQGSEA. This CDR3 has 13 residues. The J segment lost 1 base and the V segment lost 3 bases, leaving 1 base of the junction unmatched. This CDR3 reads CSVESGGTDTQYF. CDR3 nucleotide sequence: TGCAGCGTTGAGAGCGGGGGCACAGATACGCAGTATTTT.

The CDR3: CASSLVGRGDTQYF. The DNA of the CDR3 is TGCGCCAGCAGCTTGGTGGGGAGAGGAGATACGCAGTATTTT. V gene TRBV5-1 combines with J gene TRBJ2-3, with a weak D call TRBD2 (5 bases). This CDR3 is built from 14 residues. The V end lost 0 bases, the J end lost 5 bases, and 10 bases lay between the germline ends. Germline CDR1 is SGHRS and CDR2 is YFSETQ.

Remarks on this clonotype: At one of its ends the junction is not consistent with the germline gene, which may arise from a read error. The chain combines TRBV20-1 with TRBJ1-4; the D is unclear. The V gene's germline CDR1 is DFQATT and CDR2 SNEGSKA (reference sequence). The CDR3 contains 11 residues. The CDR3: CSATTNEKLSF. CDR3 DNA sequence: TGCAGTGCAACAACTAATGAAAAACTGTCCTTT.

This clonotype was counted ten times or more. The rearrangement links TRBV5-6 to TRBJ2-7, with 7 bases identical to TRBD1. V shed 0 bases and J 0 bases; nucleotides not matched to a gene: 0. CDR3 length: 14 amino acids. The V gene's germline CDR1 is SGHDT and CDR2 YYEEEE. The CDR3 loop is CASSLGDSSYEQYF. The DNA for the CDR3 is TGTGCCAGCAGCTTGGGGGACAGCTCCTACGAGCAGTACTTC.

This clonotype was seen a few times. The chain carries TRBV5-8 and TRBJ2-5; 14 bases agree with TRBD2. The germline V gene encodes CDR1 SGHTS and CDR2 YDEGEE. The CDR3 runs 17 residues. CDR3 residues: CATSGGLAGDLLETQYF. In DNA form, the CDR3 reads TGTGCTACGAGTGGGGGACTAGCGGGAGACCTCTTAGAGACCCAGTACTTC.

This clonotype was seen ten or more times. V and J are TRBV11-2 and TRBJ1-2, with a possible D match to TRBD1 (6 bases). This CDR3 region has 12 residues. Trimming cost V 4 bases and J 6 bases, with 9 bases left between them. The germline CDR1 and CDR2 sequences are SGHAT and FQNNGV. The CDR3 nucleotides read TGTGCCAGCAGCTCGGAGGGGGATGGCTACACCTTC. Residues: CASSSEGDGYTF. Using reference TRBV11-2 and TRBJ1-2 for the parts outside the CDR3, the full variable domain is EAGVAQSPRYKIIEKRQSVAFWCNPISGHATLYWYQQILGQGPKLLIQFQNNGVVDDSQLPKDRFSAERLKGVDSTLKIQPAKLEDSAVYLCASSSEGDGYTFGSGTRLTVV.

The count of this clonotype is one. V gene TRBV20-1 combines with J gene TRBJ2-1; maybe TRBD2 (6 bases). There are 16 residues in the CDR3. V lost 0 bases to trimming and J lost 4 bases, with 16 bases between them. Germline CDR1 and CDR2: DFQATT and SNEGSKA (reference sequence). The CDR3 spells CSARDQSSGPYNEQFF. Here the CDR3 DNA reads TGCAGTGCTAGAGATCAATCCAGCGGGCCTTACAATGAGCAGTTCTTC.

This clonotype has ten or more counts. The CDR3: CASSLSNREDQPQHF. The CDR3 DNA is TGTGCCAGCAGCCTATCTAACAGGGAAGATCAGCCCCAGCATTTT. The rearrangement uses TRBV3-1 and TRBJ1-5; D may be TRBD1 (6 bases). Germline V gives CDR1 LGHDT, CDR2 YNNKEL (reference sequence). Trimming stripped 4 bases from V and 5 bases from J, with 15 bases between. This CDR3 spans 15 amino acids.

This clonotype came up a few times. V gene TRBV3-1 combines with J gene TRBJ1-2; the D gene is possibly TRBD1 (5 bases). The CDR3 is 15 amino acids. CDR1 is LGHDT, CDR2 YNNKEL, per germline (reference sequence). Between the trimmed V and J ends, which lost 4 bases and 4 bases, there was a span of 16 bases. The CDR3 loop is CASSPFRGTIYGYTF. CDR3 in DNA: TGTGCCAGCAGCCCCTTTAGGGGCACCATCTATGGCTACACCTTC. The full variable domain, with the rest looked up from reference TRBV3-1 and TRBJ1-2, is DTAVSQTPKYLVTQMGNDKSIKCEQNLGHDTMYWYKQDSKKFLKIMFSYNNKELIINETVPNRFSPKSPDKAHLNLHINSLELGDSAVYFCASSPFRGTIYGYTFGSGTRLTVV.

Here the CDR3 reads CATISGSTDTQYF. DNA of the CDR3: TGTGCCACCATTAGCGGGAGTACAGATACGCAGTATTTT. The V and J genes are TRBV24-1 and TRBJ2-3; 9 nucleotides line up with TRBD2. Germline-derived CDR1 and CDR2 are KGHDR and SFDVKD. With V trimmed by 8 bases and J by 3 bases, 2 bases remained unmatched. The CDR3 sequence is 13 residues long.

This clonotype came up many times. DNA for the CDR3: TGTGCCAGCGGGGGAGTGGGGCGGGCGCGTGAGCAGTACTTC. It yields the protein CASGGVGRAREQYF. This sequence joins TRBV6-5 and TRBJ2-7; tentatively, D is TRBD1 or TRBD2 (5 bases each). Trimming shortened V by 8 bases and J by 7 bases, and 21 bases separated the two germline ends. The CDR3 totals 14 residues. Germline V gene data show CDR1 as MNHEY and CDR2 as SVGAGI.

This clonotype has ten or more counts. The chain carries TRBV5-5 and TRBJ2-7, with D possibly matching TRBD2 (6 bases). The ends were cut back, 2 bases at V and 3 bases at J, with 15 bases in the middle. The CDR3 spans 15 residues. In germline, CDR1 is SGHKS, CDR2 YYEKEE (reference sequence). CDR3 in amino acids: CASSFNWEEHYEQYF. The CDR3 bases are TGTGCCAGCAGCTTTAACTGGGAGGAACACTACGAGCAGTACTTC.

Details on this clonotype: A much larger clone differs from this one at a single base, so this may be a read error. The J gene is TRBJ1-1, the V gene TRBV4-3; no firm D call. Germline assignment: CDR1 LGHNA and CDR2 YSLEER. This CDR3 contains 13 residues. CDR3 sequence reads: CASGQDWQTEAFF. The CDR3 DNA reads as TGCGCCAGCGGCCAAGATTGGCAAACTGAAGCTTTCTTT.

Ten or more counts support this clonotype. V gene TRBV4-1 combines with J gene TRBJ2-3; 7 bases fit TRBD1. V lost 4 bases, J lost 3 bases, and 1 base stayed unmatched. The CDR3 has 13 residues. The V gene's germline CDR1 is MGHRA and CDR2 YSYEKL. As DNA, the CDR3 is TGCGCCAGCAGCCGGGACAGTACAGATACGCAGTATTTT. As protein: CASSRDSTDTQYF.

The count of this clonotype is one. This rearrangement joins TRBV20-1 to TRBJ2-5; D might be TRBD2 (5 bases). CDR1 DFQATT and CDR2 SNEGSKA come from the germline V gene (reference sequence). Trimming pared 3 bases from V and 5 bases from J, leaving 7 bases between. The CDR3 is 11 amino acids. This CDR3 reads CSARKRETQYF. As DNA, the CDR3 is TGCAGTGCTAGGAAGCGGGAGACCCAGTACTTC.

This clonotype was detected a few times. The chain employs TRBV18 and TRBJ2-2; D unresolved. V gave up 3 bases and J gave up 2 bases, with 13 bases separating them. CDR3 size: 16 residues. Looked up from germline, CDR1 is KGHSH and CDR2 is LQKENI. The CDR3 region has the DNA TGTGCCAGCTCACCTTGGCAGGACCTAAACACCGGGGAGCTGTTTTTT. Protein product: CASSPWQDLNTGELFF. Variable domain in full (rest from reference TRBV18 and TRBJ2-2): NAGVMQNPRHLVRRRGQEARLRCSPMKGHSHVYWYRQLPEEGLKFMVYLQKENIIDESGMPKERFSAEFPKEGPSILRIQQVVRGDSAAYFCASSPWQDLNTGELFFGEGSRLTVL.

CDR3 amino acids: CASSLTNSQEGSGKETQYF. DNA for the CDR3: TGTGCCAGCAGCTTAACAAACAGCCAAGAGGGTTCGGGGAAAGAGACCCAGTACTTC. J is TRBJ2-5 and V is TRBV7-9; weak D call: TRBD2 (5 bases). CDR1 and CDR2 from the germline V gene are SEHNR and FQNEAQ (reference sequence). V dropped 2 bases and J dropped 3 bases, with 25 bases sitting between them. There are 19 residues in the CDR3.

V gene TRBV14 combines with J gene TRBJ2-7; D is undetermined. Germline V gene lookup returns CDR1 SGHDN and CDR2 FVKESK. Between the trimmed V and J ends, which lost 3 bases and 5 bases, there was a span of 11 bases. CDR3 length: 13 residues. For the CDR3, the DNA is TGTGCCAGCAGCCAGACCTCCAGGAACGAGCAGTACTTC. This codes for CASSQTSRNEQYF.

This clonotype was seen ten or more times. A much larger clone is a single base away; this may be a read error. CDR3 sequence reads: CASSFDRAYNSPLHF. In nucleotides, the CDR3 is TGTGCCAGCAGTTTCGACAGGGCCTATAATTCACCCCTCCACTTT. The chain links TRBV5-6 to TRBJ1-6; 7 bases fit TRBD1. CDR3 size: 15 residues. The V segment lost 5 bases and the J segment 2 bases; nucleotides outside the gene matches: 4. Germline V CDR1 and CDR2: SGHDT, YYEEEE.

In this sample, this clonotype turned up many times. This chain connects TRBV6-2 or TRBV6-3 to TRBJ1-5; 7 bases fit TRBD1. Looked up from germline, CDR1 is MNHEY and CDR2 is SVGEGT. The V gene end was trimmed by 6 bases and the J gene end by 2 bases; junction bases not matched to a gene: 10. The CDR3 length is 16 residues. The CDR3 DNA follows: TGTGCCAGCAGGCCGGCGCCTACAGGGGGCAATCAGCCCCAGCATTTT. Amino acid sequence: CASRPAPTGGNQPQHF.

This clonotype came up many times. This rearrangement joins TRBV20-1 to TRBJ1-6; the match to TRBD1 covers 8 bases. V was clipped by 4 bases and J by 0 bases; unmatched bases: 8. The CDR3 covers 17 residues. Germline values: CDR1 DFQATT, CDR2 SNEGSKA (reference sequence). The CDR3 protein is CSATSGTGSSYNSPLHF. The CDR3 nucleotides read TGCAGTGCTACATCCGGGACAGGTAGCTCCTATAATTCACCCCTCCACTTT.

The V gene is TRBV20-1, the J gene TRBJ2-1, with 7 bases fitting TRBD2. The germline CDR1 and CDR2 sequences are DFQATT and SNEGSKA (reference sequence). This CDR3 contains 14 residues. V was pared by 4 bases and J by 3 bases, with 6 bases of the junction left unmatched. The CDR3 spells CSATRGGSYNEQFF. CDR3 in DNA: TGCAGTGCTACTAGGGGCGGGAGCTACAATGAGCAGTTCTTC.

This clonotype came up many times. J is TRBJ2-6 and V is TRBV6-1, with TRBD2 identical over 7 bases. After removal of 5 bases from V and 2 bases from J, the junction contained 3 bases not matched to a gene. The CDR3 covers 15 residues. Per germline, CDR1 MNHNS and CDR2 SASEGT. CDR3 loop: CASSPRGAGANVLTF. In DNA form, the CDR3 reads TGTGCCAGCAGTCCCCGGGGGGCTGGGGCCAACGTCCTGACTTTC.

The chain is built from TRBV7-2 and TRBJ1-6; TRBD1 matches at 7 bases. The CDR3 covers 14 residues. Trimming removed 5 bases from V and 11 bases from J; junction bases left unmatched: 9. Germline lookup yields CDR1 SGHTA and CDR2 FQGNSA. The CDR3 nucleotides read TGTGCCAGCAGCCCCGAGGGGGCGGCTCCACCCCTCCACTTT. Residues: CASSPEGAAPPLHF. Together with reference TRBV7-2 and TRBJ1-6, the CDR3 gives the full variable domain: GAGVSQSPSNKVTEKGKDVELRCDPISGHTALYWYRQSLGQGLEFLIYFQGNSAPDKSGLPSDRFSAERTGGSVSTLTIQRTQQEDSAVYLCASSPEGAAPPLHFGNGTRLTVT.

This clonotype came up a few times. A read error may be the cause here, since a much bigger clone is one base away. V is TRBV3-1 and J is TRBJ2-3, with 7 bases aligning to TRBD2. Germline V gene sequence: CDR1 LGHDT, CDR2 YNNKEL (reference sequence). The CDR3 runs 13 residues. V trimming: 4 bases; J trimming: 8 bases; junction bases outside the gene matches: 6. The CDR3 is CASSRMGGSTQYF. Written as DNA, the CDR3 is TGTGCCAGCAGCCGTATGGGCGGGAGTACGCAGTATTTT.

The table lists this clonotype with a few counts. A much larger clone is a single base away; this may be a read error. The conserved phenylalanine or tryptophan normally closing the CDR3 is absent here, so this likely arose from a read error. CDR3 amino acids: CASSVGQGATGELFL. CDR3 sequence (DNA): TGTGCCAGCAGCGTAGGACAGGGGGCGACCGGGGAGCTGTTTCTT. The rearrangement uses TRBV9 and TRBJ2-2; 10 nucleotides align to TRBD1. The CDR3 spans 15 residues. With V trimmed by 0 bases and J by 5 bases, 1 base remained unmatched. The germline CDR1 and CDR2 sequences are SGDLS and YYNGEE.

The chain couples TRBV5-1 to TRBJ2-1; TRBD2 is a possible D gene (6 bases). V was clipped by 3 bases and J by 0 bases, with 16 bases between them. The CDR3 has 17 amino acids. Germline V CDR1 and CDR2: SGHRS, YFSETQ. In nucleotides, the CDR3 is TGCGCCAGCAGCTGGGGGGTCGCCGTCGGCTCCTACAATGAGCAGTTCTTC. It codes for CASSWGVAVGSYNEQFF.